This T cell receptor beta chain was obtained from a study of cytomegalovirus exposure and HLA in healthy donors. There were likely unrecorded immune exposures, though donors were nominally healthy when sampled. As regards this clone: The antigen remains undetermined.

Germline CDR1 and CDR2: SQVTM and ANQGSEA. The CDR3 contains 12 residues. V was pared by 7 bases and J by 1 base, with 10 bases between. Vbeta (60) and Jbeta (13) primers were used in the PCR. Under the authors' procedure: There were about 80 million unique TCR beta chains by a later count, and around 10 million of them were shared. Profiling relied on immunoSEQ multiplex PCR, and the TCRdb table lists in-frame clones only, not all of them. Clone size and the V and J calls come from that table; the DNA yielded D and trimming. The sample includes under 150,000 clones, 65% to 90% of them seen just once. Findings of the study overall: When analyzed later, a missense DCLRE1C variant was found to be linked to TCR beta V- and J-gene trimming.

The origin of this receptor is a girl aged 2-10 years in good health and CMV-seronegative. The chain employs TRBV29-1 and TRBJ1-2; tentative D call: TRBD1 (6 bases). The sequenced material came from PBMCs. This chain's CDR3 is CSAKDSNYGYTF. CDR3 in DNA: TGCAGCGCCAAGGACAGTAACTATGGCTACACCTTC.